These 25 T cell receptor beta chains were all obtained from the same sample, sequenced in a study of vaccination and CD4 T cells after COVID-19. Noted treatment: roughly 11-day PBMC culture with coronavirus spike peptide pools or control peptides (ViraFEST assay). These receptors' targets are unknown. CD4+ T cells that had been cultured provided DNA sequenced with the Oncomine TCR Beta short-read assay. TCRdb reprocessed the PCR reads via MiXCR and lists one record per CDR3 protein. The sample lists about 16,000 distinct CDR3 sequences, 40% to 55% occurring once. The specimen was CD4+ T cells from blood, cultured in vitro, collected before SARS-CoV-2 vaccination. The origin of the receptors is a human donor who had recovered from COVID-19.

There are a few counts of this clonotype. The CDR3 sequence: CASSAGLAGNTGELFF. The DNA for the CDR3 is TGTGCCAGCAGCGCGGGACTAGCGGGCAACACCGGGGAGCTGTTTTTT. This sequence joins TRBV5-4 and TRBJ2-2; TRBD2 aligns across 12 bases. With V trimmed by 4 bases and J by 2 bases, 3 bases remained unmatched. The CDR3 spans 16 residues. Germline values: CDR1 SGHNT, CDR2 YYREEE (reference sequence).

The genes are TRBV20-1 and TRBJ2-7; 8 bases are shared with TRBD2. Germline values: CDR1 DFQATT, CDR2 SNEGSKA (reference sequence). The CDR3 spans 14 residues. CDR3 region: CSSGVEAGAYEQYF. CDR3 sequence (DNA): TGCAGCTCGGGCGTGGAAGCGGGAGCCTACGAGCAGTACTTC.

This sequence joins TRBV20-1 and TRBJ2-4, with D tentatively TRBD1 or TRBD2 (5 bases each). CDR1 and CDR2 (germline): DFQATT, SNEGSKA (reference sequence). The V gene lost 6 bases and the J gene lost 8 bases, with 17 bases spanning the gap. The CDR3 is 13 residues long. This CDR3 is CSAPRGGGDIQYF. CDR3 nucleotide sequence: TGCAGTGCACCCCGGGGCGGTGGGGACATTCAGTACTTC.

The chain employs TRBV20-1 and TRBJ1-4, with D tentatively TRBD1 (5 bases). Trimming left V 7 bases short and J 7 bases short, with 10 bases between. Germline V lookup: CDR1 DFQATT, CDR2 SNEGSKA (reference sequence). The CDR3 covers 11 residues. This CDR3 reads CSGRVGEKLFF. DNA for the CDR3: TGCAGTGGCAGGGTTGGTGAAAAACTGTTTTTT.

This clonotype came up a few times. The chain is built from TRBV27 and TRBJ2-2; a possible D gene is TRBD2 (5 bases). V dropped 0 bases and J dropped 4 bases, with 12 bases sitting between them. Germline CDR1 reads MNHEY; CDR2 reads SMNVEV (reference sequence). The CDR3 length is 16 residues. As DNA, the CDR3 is TGTGCCAGCAGTTTATCGACCCGACGGGGCACCGGGGAGCTGTTTTTT. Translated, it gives CASSLSTRRGTGELFF.

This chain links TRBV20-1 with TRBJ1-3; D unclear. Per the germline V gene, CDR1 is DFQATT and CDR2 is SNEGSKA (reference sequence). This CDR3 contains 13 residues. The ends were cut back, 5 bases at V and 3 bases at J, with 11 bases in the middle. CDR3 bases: TGCAGTGCTCCAATAAGCGGTGGAAACACCATATATTTT. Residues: CSAPISGGNTIYF.

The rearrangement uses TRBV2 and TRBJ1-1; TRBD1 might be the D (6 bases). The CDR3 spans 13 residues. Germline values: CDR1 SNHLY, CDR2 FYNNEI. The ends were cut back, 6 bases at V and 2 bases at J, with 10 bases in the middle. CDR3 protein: CASRKQGNTEAFF. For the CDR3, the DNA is TGTGCCAGCAGAAAACAGGGAAACACTGAAGCTTTCTTT. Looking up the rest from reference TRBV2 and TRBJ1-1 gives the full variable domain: EPEVTQTPSHQVTQMGQEVILRCVPISNHLYFYWYRQILGQKVEFLVSFYNNEISEKSEIFDDQFSVERPDGSNFTLKIRSTKLEDSAMYFCASRKQGNTEAFFGQGTRLTVV.

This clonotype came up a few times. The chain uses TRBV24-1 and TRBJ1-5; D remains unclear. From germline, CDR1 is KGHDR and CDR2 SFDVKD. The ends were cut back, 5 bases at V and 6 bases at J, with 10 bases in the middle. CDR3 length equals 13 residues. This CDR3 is CATSAGMGQPQHF. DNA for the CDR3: TGTGCCACCAGTGCTGGGATGGGTCAGCCCCAGCATTTT.

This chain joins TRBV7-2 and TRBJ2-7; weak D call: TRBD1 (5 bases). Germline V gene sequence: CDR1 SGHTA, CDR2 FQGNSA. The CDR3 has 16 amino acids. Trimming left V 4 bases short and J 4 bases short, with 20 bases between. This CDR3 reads CASSSFLVQGEYEQYF. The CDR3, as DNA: TGTGCCAGCAGCTCATTTTTAGTCCAGGGCGAATACGAGCAGTACTTC.

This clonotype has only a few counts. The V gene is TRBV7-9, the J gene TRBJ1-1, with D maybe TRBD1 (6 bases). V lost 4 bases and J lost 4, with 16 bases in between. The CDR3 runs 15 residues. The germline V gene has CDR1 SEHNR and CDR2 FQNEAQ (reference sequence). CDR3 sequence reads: CASSSQGQFATEAFF. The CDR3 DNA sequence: TGTGCCAGCAGCTCACAGGGACAATTCGCCACTGAAGCTTTCTTT. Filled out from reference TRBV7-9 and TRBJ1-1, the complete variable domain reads DTGVSQNPRHKITKRGQNVTFRCDPISEHNRLYWYRQTLGQGPEFLTYFQNEAQLEKSRLLSDRFSAERPKGSFSTLEIQRTEQGDSAMYLCASSSQGQFATEAFFGQGTRLTVV.

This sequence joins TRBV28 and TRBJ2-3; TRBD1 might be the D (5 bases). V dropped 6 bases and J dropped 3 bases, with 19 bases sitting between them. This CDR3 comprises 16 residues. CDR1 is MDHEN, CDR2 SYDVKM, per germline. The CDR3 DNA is TGTGCCAGCAGCTCGCCAGGGAACTTGGGAACAGATACGCAGTATTTT. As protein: CASSSPGNLGTDTQYF.

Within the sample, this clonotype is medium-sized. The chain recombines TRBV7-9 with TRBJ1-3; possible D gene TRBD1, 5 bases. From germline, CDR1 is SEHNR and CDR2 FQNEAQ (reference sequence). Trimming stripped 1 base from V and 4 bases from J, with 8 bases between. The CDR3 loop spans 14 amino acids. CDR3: CASSLGGAGNTIYF. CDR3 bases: TGTGCCAGCAGCTTAGGCGGGGCCGGAAACACCATATATTTT. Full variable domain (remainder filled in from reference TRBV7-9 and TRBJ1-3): DTGVSQNPRHKITKRGQNVTFRCDPISEHNRLYWYRQTLGQGPEFLTYFQNEAQLEKSRLLSDRFSAERPKGSFSTLEIQRTEQGDSAMYLCASSLGGAGNTIYFGEGSWLTVV.

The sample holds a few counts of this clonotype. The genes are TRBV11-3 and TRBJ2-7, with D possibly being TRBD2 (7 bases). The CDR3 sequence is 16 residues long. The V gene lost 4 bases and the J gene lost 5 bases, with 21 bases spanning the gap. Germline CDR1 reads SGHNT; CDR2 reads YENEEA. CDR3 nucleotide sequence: TGTGCCAGCAGCTCACTGGGACTAACCCCAGGGGACGAGCAGTACTTC. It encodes CASSSLGLTPGDEQYF.

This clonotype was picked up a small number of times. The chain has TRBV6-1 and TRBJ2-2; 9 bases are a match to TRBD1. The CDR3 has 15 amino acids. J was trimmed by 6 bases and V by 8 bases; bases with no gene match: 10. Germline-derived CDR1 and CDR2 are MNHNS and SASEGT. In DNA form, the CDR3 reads TGTGCCAGCCAAACCGGGACAGGGTATCCCGGGGAGCTGTTTTTT. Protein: CASQTGTGYPGELFF.

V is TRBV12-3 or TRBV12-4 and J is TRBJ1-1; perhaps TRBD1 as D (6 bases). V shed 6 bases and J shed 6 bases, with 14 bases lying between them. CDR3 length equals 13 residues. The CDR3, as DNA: TGTGCCAGCAGCCAAACAGGGAGGGCTGAAGCTTTCTTT. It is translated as CASSQTGRAEAFF.

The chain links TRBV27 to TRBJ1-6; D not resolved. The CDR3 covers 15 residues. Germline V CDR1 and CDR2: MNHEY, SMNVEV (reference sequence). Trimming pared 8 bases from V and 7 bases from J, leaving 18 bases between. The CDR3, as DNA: TGTGCCAGCGGAGTCCAACGGACGGCAAATTCACCCCTCCACTTT. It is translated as CASGVQRTANSPLHF.

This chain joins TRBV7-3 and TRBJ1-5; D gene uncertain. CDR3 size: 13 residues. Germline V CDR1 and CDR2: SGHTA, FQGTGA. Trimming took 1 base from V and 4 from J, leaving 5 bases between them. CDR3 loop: CASSLNPNQPQHF. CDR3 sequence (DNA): TGTGCCAGCAGCTTAAATCCAAATCAGCCCCAGCATTTT. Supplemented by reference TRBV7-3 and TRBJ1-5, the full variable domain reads GAGVSQTPSNKVTEKGKYVELRCDPISGHTALYWYRQSLGQGPEFLIYFQGTGAADDSGLPNDRFFAVRPEGSVSTLKIQRTERGDSAVYLCASSLNPNQPQHFGDGTRLSIL.

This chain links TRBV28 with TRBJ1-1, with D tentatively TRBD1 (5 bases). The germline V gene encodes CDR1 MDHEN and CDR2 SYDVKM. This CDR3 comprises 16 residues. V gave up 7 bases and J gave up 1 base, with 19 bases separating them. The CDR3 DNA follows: TGTGCCAGCAAACCGCCATCAGGGCGAGGGAACACTGAAGCTTTCTTT. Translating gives CASKPPSGRGNTEAFF.

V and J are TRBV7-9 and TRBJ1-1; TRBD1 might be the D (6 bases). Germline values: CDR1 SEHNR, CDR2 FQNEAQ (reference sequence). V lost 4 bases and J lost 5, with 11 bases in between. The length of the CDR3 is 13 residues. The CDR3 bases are TGTGCCAGCAGCTCACAGGGTGGGACTGAAGCTTTCTTT. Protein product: CASSSQGGTEAFF.

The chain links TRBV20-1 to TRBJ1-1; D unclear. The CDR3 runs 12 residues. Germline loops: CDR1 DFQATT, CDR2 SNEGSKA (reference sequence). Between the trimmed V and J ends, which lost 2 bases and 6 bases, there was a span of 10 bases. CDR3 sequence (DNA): TGCAGTGCTAGAAAGGGTCTGGCTGAAGCTTTCTTT. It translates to CSARKGLAEAFF.

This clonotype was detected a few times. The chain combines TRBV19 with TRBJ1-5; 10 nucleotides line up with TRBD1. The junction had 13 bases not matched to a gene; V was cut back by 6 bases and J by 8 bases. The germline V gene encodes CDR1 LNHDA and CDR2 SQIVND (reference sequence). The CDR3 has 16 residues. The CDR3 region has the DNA TGTGCCAGTAGCCCCCGCGGACAGGGGGTTAATAAGCCCCAGCATTTT. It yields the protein CASSPRGQGVNKPQHF.

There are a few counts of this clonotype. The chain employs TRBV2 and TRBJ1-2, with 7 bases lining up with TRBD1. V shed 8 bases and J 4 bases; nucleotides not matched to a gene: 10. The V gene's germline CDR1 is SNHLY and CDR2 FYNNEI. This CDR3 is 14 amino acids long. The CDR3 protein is CASRLGQAAYGYTF. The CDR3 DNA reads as TGTGCCAGCCGGCTTGGACAGGCCGCCTATGGCTACACCTTC. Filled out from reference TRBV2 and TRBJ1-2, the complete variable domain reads EPEVTQTPSHQVTQMGQEVILRCVPISNHLYFYWYRQILGQKVEFLVSFYNNEISEKSEIFDDQFSVERPDGSNFTLKIRSTKLEDSAMYFCASRLGQAAYGYTFGSGTRLTVV.

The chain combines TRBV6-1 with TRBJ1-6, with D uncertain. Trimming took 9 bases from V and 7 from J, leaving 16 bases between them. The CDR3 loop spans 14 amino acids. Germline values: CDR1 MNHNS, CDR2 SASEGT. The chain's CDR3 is CASSLAAGNSPLHF. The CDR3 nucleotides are TGTGCCAGTTCCCTCGCGGCAGGAAATTCACCCCTCCACTTT.

CDR3 amino acids: CASSPSDNEQFF. CDR3 nucleotide sequence: TGTGCCAGCAGCCCATCCGACAATGAGCAGTTCTTC. V and J are TRBV11-2 and TRBJ2-1; D is unclear. Germline lookup yields CDR1 SGHAT and CDR2 FQNNGV. The CDR3 loop spans 12 amino acids. Trimming left V 5 bases short and J 5 bases short, with 7 bases between.

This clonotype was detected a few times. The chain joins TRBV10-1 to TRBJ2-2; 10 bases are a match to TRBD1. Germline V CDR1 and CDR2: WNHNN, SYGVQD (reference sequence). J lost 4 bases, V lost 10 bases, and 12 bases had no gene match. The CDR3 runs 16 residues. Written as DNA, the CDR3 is TGCGCCACCACTCCCTCGGGACAGGGGTGCACCGGGGAGCTGTTTTTT. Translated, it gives CATTPSGQGCTGELFF.